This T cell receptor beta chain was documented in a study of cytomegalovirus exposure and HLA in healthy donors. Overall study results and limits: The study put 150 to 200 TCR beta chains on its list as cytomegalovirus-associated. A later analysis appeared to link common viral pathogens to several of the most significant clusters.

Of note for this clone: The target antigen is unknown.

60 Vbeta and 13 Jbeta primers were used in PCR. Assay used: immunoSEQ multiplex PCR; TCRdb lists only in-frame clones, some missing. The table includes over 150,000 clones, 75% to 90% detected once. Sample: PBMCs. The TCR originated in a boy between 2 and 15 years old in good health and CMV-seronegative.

The DNA for the CDR3 is TGTGCCTGGGGGGGAGGTAGCGGGGCAAACAATGAGCAGTTCTTC. This sequence encodes CAWGGGSGANNEQFF. V usage is TRBV30 and J usage is TRBJ2-1, with 8 nucleotides matching TRBD2. The germline V gene encodes CDR1 GTSNPN and CDR2 SVGIG (reference sequence). Trimming at V came to 5 bases and at J to 5 bases, leaving 11 bases not matched to a gene. The CDR3 is 15 residues long.